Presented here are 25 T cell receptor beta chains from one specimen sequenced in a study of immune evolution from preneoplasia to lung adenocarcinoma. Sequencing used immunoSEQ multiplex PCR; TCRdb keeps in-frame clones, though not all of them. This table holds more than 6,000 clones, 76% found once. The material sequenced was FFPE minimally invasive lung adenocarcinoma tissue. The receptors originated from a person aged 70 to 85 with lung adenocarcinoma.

CDR3 in DNA: TGCGCCAGCAGCTCACGGGACACCTTCCAAGAGACCCAGTACTTC. As protein: CASSSRDTFQETQYF. The chain employs TRBV5-1 and TRBJ2-5; D is possibly TRBD1 (6 bases). This CDR3 region has 15 residues. Trimming removed 3 bases from V and 1 base from J, with 13 bases in between. Germline values: CDR1 SGHRS, CDR2 YFSETQ.

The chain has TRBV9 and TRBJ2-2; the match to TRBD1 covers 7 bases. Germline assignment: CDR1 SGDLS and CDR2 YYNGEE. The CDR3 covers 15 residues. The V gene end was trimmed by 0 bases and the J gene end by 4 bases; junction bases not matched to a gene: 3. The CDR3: CASSVGGDSTGELFF. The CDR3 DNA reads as TGTGCCAGCAGCGTAGGAGGGGACAGCACCGGGGAGCTGTTTTTT.

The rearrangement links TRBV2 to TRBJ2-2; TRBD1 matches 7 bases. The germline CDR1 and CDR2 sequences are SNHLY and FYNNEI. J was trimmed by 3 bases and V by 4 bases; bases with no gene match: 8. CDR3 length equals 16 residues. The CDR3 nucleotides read TGTGCCAGCAGTGGCCCGGGACAGAGATACACCGGGGAGCTGTTTTTT. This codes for CASSGPGQRYTGELFF.

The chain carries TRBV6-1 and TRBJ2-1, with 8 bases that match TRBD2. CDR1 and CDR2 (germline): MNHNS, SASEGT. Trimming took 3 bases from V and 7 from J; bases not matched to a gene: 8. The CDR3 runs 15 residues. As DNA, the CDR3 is TGTGCCAGCAGTGAGGTAGCGGGGAGGTGGAATGAGCAGTTCTTC. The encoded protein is CASSEVAGRWNEQFF.

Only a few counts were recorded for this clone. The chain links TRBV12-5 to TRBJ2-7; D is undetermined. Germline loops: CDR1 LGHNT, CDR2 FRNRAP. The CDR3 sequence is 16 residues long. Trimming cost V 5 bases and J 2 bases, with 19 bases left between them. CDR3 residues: CASGPSDFSMTYEQYF. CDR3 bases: TGTGCTAGTGGTCCGTCAGACTTCTCCATGACCTACGAGCAGTACTTC.

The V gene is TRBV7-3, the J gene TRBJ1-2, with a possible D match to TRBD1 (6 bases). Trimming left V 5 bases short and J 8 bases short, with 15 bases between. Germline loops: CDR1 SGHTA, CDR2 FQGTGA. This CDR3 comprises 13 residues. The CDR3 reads CASSLTGSNGYTF. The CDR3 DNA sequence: TGTGCCAGCAGCCTTACAGGGAGTAACGGCTACACCTTC.

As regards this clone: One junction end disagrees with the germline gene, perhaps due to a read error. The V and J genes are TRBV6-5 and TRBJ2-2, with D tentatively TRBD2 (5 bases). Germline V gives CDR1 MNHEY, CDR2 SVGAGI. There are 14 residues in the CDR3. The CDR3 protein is CASSVVMNTGELVF. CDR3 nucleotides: TGTGCCAGCAGCGTCGTGATGAATACCGGGGAGCTGGTTTTT.

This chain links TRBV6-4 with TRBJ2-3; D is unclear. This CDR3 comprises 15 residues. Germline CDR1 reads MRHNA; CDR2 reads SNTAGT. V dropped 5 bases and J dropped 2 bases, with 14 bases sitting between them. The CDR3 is CASSLGQSHTDTQYF. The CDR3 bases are TGTGCCAGCAGTCTAGGTCAGTCACACACAGATACGCAGTATTTT.

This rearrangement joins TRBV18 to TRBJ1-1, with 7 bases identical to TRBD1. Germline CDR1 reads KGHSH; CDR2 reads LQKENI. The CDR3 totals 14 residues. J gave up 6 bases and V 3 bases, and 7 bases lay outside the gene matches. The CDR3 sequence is CASSPGTDYSEAFF. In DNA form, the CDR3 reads TGTGCCAGCTCACCGGGGACAGACTACTCTGAAGCTTTCTTT.

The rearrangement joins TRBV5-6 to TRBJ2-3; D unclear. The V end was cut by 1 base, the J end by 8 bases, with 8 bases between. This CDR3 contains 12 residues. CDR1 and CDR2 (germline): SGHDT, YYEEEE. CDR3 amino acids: CASSLPLGTQYF. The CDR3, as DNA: TGTGCCAGCAGCTTGCCGCTGGGTACGCAGTATTTT.

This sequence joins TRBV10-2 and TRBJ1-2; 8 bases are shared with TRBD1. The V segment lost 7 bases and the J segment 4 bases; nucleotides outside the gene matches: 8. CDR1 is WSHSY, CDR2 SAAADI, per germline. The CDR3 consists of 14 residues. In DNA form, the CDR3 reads TGCGCCAGCAAGCCCGGACAGGGCGGCTATGGCTACACCTTC. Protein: CASKPGQGGYGYTF.

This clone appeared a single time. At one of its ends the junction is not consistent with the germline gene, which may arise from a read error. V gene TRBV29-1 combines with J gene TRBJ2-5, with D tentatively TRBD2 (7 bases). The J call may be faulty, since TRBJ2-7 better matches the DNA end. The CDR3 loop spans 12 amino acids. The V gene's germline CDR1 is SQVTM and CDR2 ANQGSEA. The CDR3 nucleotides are TGCAGCGCGGGGGGCGTCTCCTGCGAGCAGTACTTC. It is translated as CSAGGVSCEQYF.

As DNA, the CDR3 is TGTGCCAGCAGTGGAGTCAGTCAGTACTTC. Protein product: CASSGVSQYF. This chain joins TRBV2 and TRBJ2-7; D gene unclear. The CDR3 is 10 amino acids. Germline V CDR1 and CDR2: SNHLY, FYNNEI. V was shortened by 4 bases and J by 10 bases, with 8 bases between the two germline ends.

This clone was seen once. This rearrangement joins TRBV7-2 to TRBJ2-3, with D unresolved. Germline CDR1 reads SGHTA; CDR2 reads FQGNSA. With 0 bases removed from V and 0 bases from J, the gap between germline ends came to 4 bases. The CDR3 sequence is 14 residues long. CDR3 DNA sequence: TGTGCCAGCAGCTTAGCCCTAAGCACAGATACGCAGTATTTT. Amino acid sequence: CASSLALSTDTQYF.

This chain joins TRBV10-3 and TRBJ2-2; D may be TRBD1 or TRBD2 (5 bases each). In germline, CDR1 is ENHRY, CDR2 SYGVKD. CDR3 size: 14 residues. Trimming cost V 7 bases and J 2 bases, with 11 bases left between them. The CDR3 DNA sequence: TGTGCCATCAATTGGGACCGAAACACCGGGGAGCTGTTTTTT. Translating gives CAINWDRNTGELFF.

In DNA, the CDR3 is TGTGCCATCAGTGAGTCGAGGGGGGTAACGGTCCAGCCCCAGCATTTT. This sequence encodes CAISESRGVTVQPQHF. V gene TRBV10-3 combines with J gene TRBJ1-5; D possibly corresponds to TRBD1 (6 bases). CDR3 size: 16 residues. Trimming stripped 0 bases from V and 7 bases from J, with 16 bases between. Per the germline V gene, CDR1 is ENHRY and CDR2 is SYGVKD.

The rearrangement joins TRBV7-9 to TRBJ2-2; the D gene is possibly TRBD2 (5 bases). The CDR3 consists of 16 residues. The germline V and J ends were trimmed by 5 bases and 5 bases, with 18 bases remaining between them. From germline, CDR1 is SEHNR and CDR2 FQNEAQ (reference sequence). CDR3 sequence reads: CASSQQRGVTTGELFF. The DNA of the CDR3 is TGTGCCAGCAGCCAACAACGGGGAGTTACGACCGGGGAGCTGTTTTTT.

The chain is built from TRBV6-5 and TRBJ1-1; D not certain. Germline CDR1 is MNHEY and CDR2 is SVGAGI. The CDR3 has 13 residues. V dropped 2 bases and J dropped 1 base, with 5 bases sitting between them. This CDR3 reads CASSYIRNTEAFF. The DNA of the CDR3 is TGTGCCAGCAGTTACATCAGGAACACTGAAGCTTTCTTT.

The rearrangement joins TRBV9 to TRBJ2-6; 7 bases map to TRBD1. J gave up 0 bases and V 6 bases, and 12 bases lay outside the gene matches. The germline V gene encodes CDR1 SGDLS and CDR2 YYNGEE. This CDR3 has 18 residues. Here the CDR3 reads CASTPWGQTSSGANVLTF. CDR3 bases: TGTGCCAGCACCCCCTGGGGACAGACAAGCTCTGGGGCCAACGTCCTGACTTTC. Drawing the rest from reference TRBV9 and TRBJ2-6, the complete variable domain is DSGVTQTPKHLITATGQRVTLRCSPRSGDLSVYWYQQSLDQGLQFLIQYYNGEERAKGNILERFSAQQFPDLHSELNLSSLELGDSALYFCASTPWGQTSSGANVLTFGAGSRLTVL.

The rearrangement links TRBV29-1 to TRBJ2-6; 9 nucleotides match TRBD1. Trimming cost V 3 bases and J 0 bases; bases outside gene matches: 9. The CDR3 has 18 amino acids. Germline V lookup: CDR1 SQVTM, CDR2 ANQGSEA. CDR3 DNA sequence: TGCAGCGTTGATTCCGGGACAGGGTCCCTCTCTGGGGCCAACGTCCTGACTTTC. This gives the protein CSVDSGTGSLSGANVLTF.

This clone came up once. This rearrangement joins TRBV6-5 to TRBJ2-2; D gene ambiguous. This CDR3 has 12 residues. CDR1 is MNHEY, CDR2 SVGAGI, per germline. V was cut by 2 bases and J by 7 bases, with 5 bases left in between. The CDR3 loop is CASSYSGGELFF. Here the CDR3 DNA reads TGTGCCAGCAGTTACAGTGGCGGGGAGCTGTTTTTT.

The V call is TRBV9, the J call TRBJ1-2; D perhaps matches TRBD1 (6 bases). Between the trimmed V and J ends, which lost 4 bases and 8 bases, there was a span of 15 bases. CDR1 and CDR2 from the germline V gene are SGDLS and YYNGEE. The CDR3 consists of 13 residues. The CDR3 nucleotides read TGTGCCAGCAGCAAAACAGGGTCCTGGGGCTACACCTTC. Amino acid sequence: CASSKTGSWGYTF. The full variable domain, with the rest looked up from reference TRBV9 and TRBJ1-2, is DSGVTQTPKHLITATGQRVTLRCSPRSGDLSVYWYQQSLDQGLQFLIQYYNGEERAKGNILERFSAQQFPDLHSELNLSSLELGDSALYFCASSKTGSWGYTFGSGTRLTVV.

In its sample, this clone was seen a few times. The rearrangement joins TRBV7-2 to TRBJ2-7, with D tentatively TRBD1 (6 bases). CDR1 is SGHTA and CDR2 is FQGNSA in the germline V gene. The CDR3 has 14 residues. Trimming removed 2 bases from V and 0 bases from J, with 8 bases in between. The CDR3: CASSLTGNSYEQYF. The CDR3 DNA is TGTGCCAGCAGCTTAACAGGGAACTCCTACGAGCAGTACTTC.

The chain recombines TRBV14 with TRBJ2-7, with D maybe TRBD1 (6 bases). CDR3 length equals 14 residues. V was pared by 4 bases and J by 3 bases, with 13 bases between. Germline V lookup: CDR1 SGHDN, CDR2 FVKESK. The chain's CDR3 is CASSPDRTHYEQYF. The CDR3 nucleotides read TGTGCCAGCAGCCCGGACAGAACCCACTACGAGCAGTACTTC.

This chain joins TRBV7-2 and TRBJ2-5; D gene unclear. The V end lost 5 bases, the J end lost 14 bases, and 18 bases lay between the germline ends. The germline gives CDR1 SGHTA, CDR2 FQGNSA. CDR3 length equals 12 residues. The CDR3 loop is CASSPPGRPIYF. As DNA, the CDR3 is TGTGCCAGCAGCCCTCCCGGGCGGCCGATCTACTTC.